This passage covers 31 T cell receptor beta chains from one sample sequenced in a study of blood T cell repertoires in COVID-19. Sequenced by immunoSEQ multiplex PCR; TCRdb stores in-frame clones only, minus some. The data show 200,000 to 250,000 clones, approximately 86% seen once. Material for sequencing was peripheral blood. The source of these receptors is a woman in her 30s with COVID-19, enrolled during active disease.

This rearrangement joins TRBV7-7 to TRBJ2-1, with 7 bases aligning to TRBD1. V was clipped by 5 bases and J by 0 bases; unmatched bases: 4. The CDR3 spans 15 residues. CDR1 and CDR2 from the germline V gene are SSHAT and FNYEAQ (reference sequence). This chain's CDR3 is CASSKGQVSYNEQFF. As DNA, the CDR3 is TGTGCCAGCAGCAAAGGACAGGTCTCCTACAATGAGCAGTTCTTC.

V usage is TRBV3-1 (or the pseudogene TRBV3-2) and J usage is TRBJ2-1; 15 nucleotides line up with TRBD2. V lost 4 bases, J lost 10 bases, and 2 bases stayed unmatched. Germline V gene sequence: CDR1 LGHDT, CDR2 YNNKEL (reference sequence). This CDR3 contains 14 residues. CDR3 coding DNA: TGTGCCAGCAGCCTAGGACTAGCGGGAGGGGAGCAGTTCTTC. Translating it yields CASSLGLAGGEQFF.

This rearrangement joins TRBV9 to TRBJ2-1; TRBD2 matches at 8 bases. J was trimmed by 5 bases and V by 0 bases; bases with no gene match: 7. This CDR3 contains 16 residues. The germline V gene encodes CDR1 SGDLS and CDR2 YYNGEE. DNA of the CDR3: TGTGCCAGCAGCGTAGGTAGCGGGATTGGCAACAATGAGCAGTTCTTC. It yields the protein CASSVGSGIGNNEQFF.

Comment on this clone: Mismatch with germline at one junction end may stem from a read error. The rearrangement joins TRBV7-6 to TRBJ2-1; 8 bases match TRBD1. The V gene's germline CDR1 is SGHVS and CDR2 FNYEAQ. This CDR3 is built from 14 residues. CDR3 bases: TGTGCCAGCAGCTTAGGGACAGGGACGACCCTTGGGGTCTTC. Amino acid sequence: CASSLGTGTTLGVF.

V and J are TRBV11-3 and TRBJ1-1; 8 bases line up with TRBD1. This CDR3 spans 15 amino acids. CDR1 is SGHNT, CDR2 YENEEA, per germline. J gave up 0 bases and V 2 bases, and 2 bases lay outside the gene matches. The CDR3 DNA sequence: TGTGCCAGCAGCTTACGACAGGGGATGAACACTGAAGCTTTCTTT. Translation: CASSLRQGMNTEAFF.

V usage is TRBV24-1 and J usage is TRBJ1-1; 7 bases agree with TRBD1. Germline V gene data show CDR1 as KGHDR and CDR2 as SFDVKD. The length of the CDR3 is 14 residues. Trimming at V came to 4 bases and at J to 0 bases, leaving 1 base not matched to a gene. The CDR3 DNA is TGTGCCACCAGTGAGACAGGGATGAACACTGAAGCTTTCTTT. Residues: CATSETGMNTEAFF.

The chain couples TRBV21-1 to TRBJ2-1; TRBD2, the table's D call, was not compared with the DNA. TRBV21-1 is classified as a pseudogene. The CDR3 has 15 residues. This chain's CDR3 is CASSKERGYSGEQFF. As DNA, the CDR3 is TGTGCCAGCAGCAAGGAGCGGGGGTACTCGGGTGAGCAGTTCTTC.

V usage is TRBV19 and J usage is TRBJ2-7; D not resolved. Trimming stripped 0 bases from V and 0 bases from J, with 12 bases between. The CDR3 contains 16 residues. Germline CDR1 is LNHDA and CDR2 is SQIVND (reference sequence). The CDR3 loop reads CASSIDPGWSSYEQYF. The CDR3 DNA reads as TGTGCCAGTAGTATAGATCCGGGTTGGAGCTCCTACGAGCAGTACTTC. Based on the CDR3 plus reference TRBV19 and TRBJ2-7, the full variable domain is DGGITQSPKYLFRKEGQNVTLSCEQNLNHDAMYWYRQDPGQGLRLIYYSQIVNDFQKGDIAEGYSVSREKKESFPLTVTSAQKNPTAFYLCASSIDPGWSSYEQYFGPGTRLTVT.

The genes are TRBV29-1 and TRBJ2-2; possibly TRBD2 for D (6 bases). This CDR3 is 13 amino acids long. Between the trimmed V and J ends, which lost 4 bases and 4 bases, there was a span of 10 bases. The germline V gene has CDR1 SQVTM and CDR2 ANQGSEA. The DNA for the CDR3 is TGCAGCGTTGTGGAGGGGACCACCGGGGAGCTGTTTTTT. Protein product: CSVVEGTTGELFF.

The chain employs TRBV6-5 and TRBJ2-7; a weak D match, TRBD1 (6 bases). Germline CDR1 reads MNHEY; CDR2 reads SVGAGI. This CDR3 is built from 14 residues. Trimming pared 6 bases from V and 3 bases from J, leaving 15 bases between. CDR3 DNA: TGTGCCAGCAGGCCGGGAACAGGGCTCTACGAGCAGTACTTC. Translated, it gives CASRPGTGLYEQYF.

The chain has TRBV3-1 (or the pseudogene TRBV3-2) and TRBJ1-6; perhaps TRBD1 as D (6 bases). Trimming removed 5 bases at V and 5 bases at J, with 13 bases between. Germline CDR1 and CDR2: LGHDT and YNNKEL (reference sequence). CDR3 length equals 15 residues. The CDR3 is CASSLGGGHNSPLHF. The DNA of the CDR3 is TGTGCCAGCAGCTTGGGAGGGGGACATAATTCACCCCTCCACTTT.

Turning to this clone: A read error may account for a junction end that differs from germline. The chain is built from TRBV28 and TRBJ2-4; possibly TRBD2 for D (5 bases). The germline V gene has CDR1 MDHEN and CDR2 SYDVKM. The CDR3 covers 12 residues. The CDR3 spells CASGDIGLSLGF. CDR3 nucleotides: TGTGCCAGCGGCGATATCGGACTCTCCTTGGGCTTC.

This clone was counted at least ten times. This CDR3 is CASSFATPEPQHF. CDR3 DNA sequence: TGTGCCAGCAGTTTTGCCACCCCAGAACCCCAGCATTTT. The chain combines TRBV12-3 or TRBV12-4 with TRBJ1-5, with D hard to call. The germline V and J ends were trimmed by 3 bases and 10 bases, with 13 bases remaining between them. The CDR3 contains 13 residues.

The genes are TRBV12-5 and TRBJ1-5; the match to TRBD1 covers 8 bases. The CDR3 covers 15 residues. The V segment lost 6 bases and the J segment 7 bases; nucleotides outside the gene matches: 11. CDR1 LGHNT and CDR2 FRNRAP come from the germline V gene. CDR3 sequence: CASGPQGAEGQPQHF. The CDR3, as DNA: TGTGCTAGTGGACCTCAGGGGGCCGAGGGACAGCCCCAGCATTTT.

Only one count was recorded for this clone. The V gene is TRBV29-1, the J gene TRBJ2-2; D perhaps matches TRBD1 (6 bases). The CDR3 extends over 13 amino acids. Germline lookup yields CDR1 SQVTM and CDR2 ANQGSEA. Trimming took 7 bases from V and 5 from J, leaving 14 bases between them. CDR3 bases: TGCAGCGCTACCCACAGGGTGACCGGGGAGCTGTTTTTT. Protein product: CSATHRVTGELFF.

Ten or more counts support this clone. The chain has TRBV2 and TRBJ2-6; 13 nucleotides line up with TRBD2. Per the germline V gene, CDR1 is SNHLY and CDR2 is FYNNEI. The CDR3 has 17 residues. Trimming at V came to 5 bases and at J to 2 bases, leaving 3 bases not matched to a gene. The CDR3 loop reads CASSPLAGGTGANVLTF. CDR3 DNA sequence: TGTGCCAGCAGTCCACTAGCGGGAGGGACTGGGGCCAACGTCCTGACTTTC.

This chain joins TRBV10-3 and TRBJ1-1; a possible D gene is TRBD1 (5 bases). V lost 8 bases and J lost 3, with 10 bases in between. This CDR3 has 12 residues. In germline, CDR1 is ENHRY, CDR2 SYGVKD. The CDR3 here is CAIRGDYTEAFF. CDR3 sequence (DNA): TGTGCCATCCGGGGGGATTACACTGAAGCTTTCTTT.

This chain links TRBV6-1 with TRBJ1-2; possibly TRBD1 for D (5 bases). Germline CDR1 and CDR2: MNHNS and SASEGT. The CDR3 has 15 residues. Trimming shortened V by 2 bases and J by 8 bases, and 18 bases separated the two germline ends. CDR3 in amino acids: CASSERGRDGDGYTF. CDR3 coding DNA: TGTGCCAGCAGTGAACGAGGCAGGGATGGTGACGGCTACACCTTC.

The V and J genes are TRBV6-5 and TRBJ2-7; 9 bases map to TRBD2. Germline CDR1 and CDR2: MNHEY and SVGAGI. V was pared by 7 bases and J by 7 bases, with 14 bases of the junction left unmatched. The CDR3 loop spans 15 amino acids. Written as DNA, the CDR3 is TGTGCCAGCAACTTATTGGGGACTAGCAGGGGAGAGCAGTACTTC. The encoded protein is CASNLLGTSRGEQYF.

Many counts were recorded for this clone. This chain connects TRBV7-2 to TRBJ2-7; 10 bases map to TRBD1. The V gene's germline CDR1 is SGHTA and CDR2 FQGNSA. The CDR3 extends over 15 amino acids. The J segment lost 3 bases and the V segment lost 3 bases, leaving 5 bases of the junction unmatched. The CDR3 protein is CASSFGTGDGYEQYF. CDR3 nucleotide sequence: TGTGCCAGCAGCTTCGGGACAGGGGACGGCTACGAGCAGTACTTC.

This chain connects TRBV18 to TRBJ2-1; a possible D gene is TRBD1 (6 bases). The ends were cut back, 3 bases at V and 6 bases at J, with 15 bases in the middle. The CDR3 is 15 amino acids. Germline V gives CDR1 KGHSH, CDR2 LQKENI. CDR3: CASSPAGTPTNEQFF. In DNA form, the CDR3 reads TGTGCCAGCTCACCCGCCGGGACACCAACCAATGAGCAGTTCTTC.

The genes are TRBV9 and TRBJ2-3; D is perhaps TRBD2 (6 bases). This CDR3 spans 14 amino acids. Germline assignment: CDR1 SGDLS and CDR2 YYNGEE. V shed 2 bases and J shed 4 bases, with 11 bases lying between them. This CDR3 is CASSVLAFADTQYF. The CDR3 DNA is TGTGCCAGCAGCGTCCTAGCGTTCGCAGATACGCAGTATTTT.

This sequence joins TRBV4-3 and TRBJ2-7; no firm D call. Trimming removed 1 base at V and 4 bases at J, with 17 bases between. From germline, CDR1 is LGHNA and CDR2 YSLEER. CDR3 length: 16 amino acids. CDR3 DNA: TGCGCCAGCAGCCAAGGGGTCAAGACATTCCCTTACGAGCAGTACTTC. It encodes CASSQGVKTFPYEQYF.

As regards this clone: An end of the junction does not agree with germline; a read error may underlie this. V usage is TRBV5-1 and J usage is TRBJ1-1; 7 bases agree with TRBD1. There are 12 residues in the CDR3. Germline CDR1 is SGHRS and CDR2 is YFSETQ. The CDR3 sequence: CTSSLGQTEAFF. CDR3 DNA: TGCACCAGCAGCTTGGGACAGACTGAAGCTTTCTTT. The full variable domain, in which reference TRBV5-1 and TRBJ1-1 provide the parts outside the CDR3, is KAGVTQTPRYLIKTRGQQVTLSCSPISGHRSVSWYQQTPGQGLQFLFEYFSETQRNKGNFPGRFSGRQFSNSRSEMNVSTLELGDSALYLCTSSLGQTEAFFGQGTRLTVV.

The chain has TRBV3-1 (or the pseudogene TRBV3-2) and TRBJ1-4; D uncertain. V was cut by 4 bases and J by 0 bases, with 12 bases left in between. The CDR3 spans 16 residues. Germline lookup yields CDR1 LGHDT and CDR2 YNNKEL (reference sequence). The CDR3 reads CASSPRAASTNEKLFF. Written as DNA, the CDR3 is TGTGCCAGCAGCCCCCGCGCGGCATCAACTAATGAAAAACTGTTTTTT.

V is TRBV18 and J is TRBJ2-1; TRBD2 matches 14 bases. V lost 2 bases, J lost 8 bases, and 2 bases stayed unmatched. The CDR3 covers 15 residues. Germline CDR1 is KGHSH and CDR2 is LQKENI. Here the CDR3 DNA reads TGTGCCAGCTCACCAAGGGGACTAGCGGGGGATGAGCAGTTCTTC. It is translated as CASSPRGLAGDEQFF.

This clone was counted once. This chain joins TRBV3-1 (or the pseudogene TRBV3-2) and TRBJ2-5; TRBD2 aligns across 8 bases. CDR1 and CDR2 from the germline V gene are LGHDT and YNNKEL (reference sequence). After removal of 2 bases from V and 2 bases from J, the junction contained 10 bases not matched to a gene. This CDR3 region has 17 residues. CDR3 in amino acids: CASSQPGTSGGQETQYF. The CDR3 bases are TGTGCCAGCAGCCAACCAGGAACTAGCGGTGGACAAGAGACCCAGTACTTC.

The rearrangement joins TRBV4-1 to TRBJ2-7; a weak D match, TRBD1 (6 bases). V lost 1 base, J lost 1 base, and 11 bases lay in between. Per germline, CDR1 MGHRA and CDR2 YSYEKL. This CDR3 contains 15 residues. The CDR3 loop is CASSQVGTSSYEQYF. CDR3 bases: TGCGCCAGCAGCCAAGTCGGGACATCTTCCTACGAGCAGTACTTC.

The chain joins TRBV7-2 to TRBJ2-3; 13 bases agree with TRBD2. The CDR3 runs 17 residues. V was pared by 5 bases and J by 5 bases, with 10 bases of the junction left unmatched. The germline gives CDR1 SGHTA, CDR2 FQGNSA. CDR3 loop: CASSRGLAGPGLDTQYF. DNA of the CDR3: TGTGCCAGCAGCAGGGGACTAGCGGGGCCAGGGTTAGATACGCAGTATTTT.

CDR3 coding DNA: TGTGCCAGCAGCCCCCGGAGGGGGGGAAGCGATACGCAGTATTTT. This encodes CASSPRRGGSDTQYF. The chain links TRBV4-2 to TRBJ2-3, with D perhaps matching TRBD2 (7 bases). Germline CDR1 and CDR2: LGHNA and YNFKEQ. CDR3 length: 15 amino acids. V was pared by 4 bases and J by 6 bases, with 17 bases between.

This clone appeared a single time. V usage is TRBV5-6 and J usage is TRBJ2-7; 7 bases agree with TRBD2. Per the germline V gene, CDR1 is SGHDT and CDR2 is YYEEEE. CDR3 size: 15 residues. V was pared by 3 bases and J by 0 bases, with 6 bases of the junction left unmatched. The CDR3 here is CASSSETGGSYEQYF. DNA of the CDR3: TGTGCCAGCAGCTCAGAAACGGGGGGCTCCTACGAGCAGTACTTC.